What follows are 6 T cell receptor beta chains derived from one specimen sequenced in a study of blood T cell repertoires in COVID-19. TCRdb keeps only in-frame clones here, not all; method: immunoSEQ multiplex PCR. The sample lists fewer than 40,000 clones; 90% to 95% were seen once. The sample comprised peripheral blood. Receptors originate from a human donor with active COVID-19. The donor label of this sample is uncertain.

V usage is TRBV5-6 and J usage is TRBJ2-1; TRBD1 matches 12 bases. V trimming: 2 bases; J trimming: 8 bases; junction bases outside the gene matches: 8. This CDR3 contains 16 residues. Germline V gene lookup returns CDR1 SGHDT and CDR2 YYEEEE. The chain's CDR3 is CASSLPPGQGAHEQFF. The DNA of the CDR3 is TGTGCCAGCAGCTTACCCCCGGGACAGGGGGCGCATGAGCAGTTCTTC.

The V gene is TRBV6-5, the J gene TRBJ2-3, with 8 bases aligning to TRBD2. V lost 8 bases and J lost 0; bases outside the gene matches: 7. Germline CDR1 is MNHEY and CDR2 is SVGAGI. CDR3 length equals 15 residues. The CDR3 spells CASWTSLPSTDTQYF. CDR3 DNA sequence: TGTGCCAGCTGGACTAGCCTCCCTAGCACAGATACGCAGTATTTT.

The rearrangement links TRBV7-2 to TRBJ2-7, with D uncertain. Trimming took off 5 bases at V and 4 bases at J, with 12 bases between the two ends. The CDR3 covers 13 residues. CDR1 SGHTA and CDR2 FQGNSA come from the germline V gene. The CDR3 nucleotides are TGTGCCAGCAGCCCTGACACCTCTTACGAGCAGTACTTC. Its protein product is CASSPDTSYEQYF.

This chain connects TRBV7-9 to TRBJ2-7; 7 bases are shared with TRBD1. Germline trimming cut 2 bases from V and 1 base from J; bases unmatched to any gene: 5. This CDR3 comprises 15 residues. Germline CDR1 SEHNR, CDR2 FQNEAQ (reference sequence). The CDR3 reads CASSLRGGPSYEQYF. The DNA for the CDR3 is TGTGCCAGCAGCTTAAGAGGGGGCCCTTCCTACGAGCAGTACTTC. Supplemented by reference TRBV7-9 and TRBJ2-7, the full variable domain reads DTGVSQNPRHKITKRGQNVTFRCDPISEHNRLYWYRQTLGQGPEFLTYFQNEAQLEKSRLLSDRFSAERPKGSFSTLEIQRTEQGDSAMYLCASSLRGGPSYEQYFGPGTRLTVT.

This chain connects TRBV23-1 to TRBJ2-3; 10 bases agree with TRBD2. TRBV23-1 counts as an open reading frame of uncertain function. The V segment lost 4 bases and the J segment 1 base; nucleotides outside the gene matches: 5. The length of the CDR3 is 16 residues. In DNA, the CDR3 is TGCGCCAGCAGTCTTCAGCGGGAGGGCCGCACAGATACGCAGTATTTT. It encodes CASSLQREGRTDTQYF.

This sequence joins TRBV6-1 and TRBJ2-3, with a weak D call TRBD2 (7 bases). The CDR3 covers 16 residues. With 1 base removed from V and 3 bases from J, the gap between germline ends came to 14 bases. Germline CDR1 and CDR2: MNHNS and SASEGT. CDR3 sequence (DNA): TGTGCCAGCAGTGAAGTAGGGGGGGGCCTGACAGATACGCAGTATTTT. Protein: CASSEVGGGLTDTQYF.